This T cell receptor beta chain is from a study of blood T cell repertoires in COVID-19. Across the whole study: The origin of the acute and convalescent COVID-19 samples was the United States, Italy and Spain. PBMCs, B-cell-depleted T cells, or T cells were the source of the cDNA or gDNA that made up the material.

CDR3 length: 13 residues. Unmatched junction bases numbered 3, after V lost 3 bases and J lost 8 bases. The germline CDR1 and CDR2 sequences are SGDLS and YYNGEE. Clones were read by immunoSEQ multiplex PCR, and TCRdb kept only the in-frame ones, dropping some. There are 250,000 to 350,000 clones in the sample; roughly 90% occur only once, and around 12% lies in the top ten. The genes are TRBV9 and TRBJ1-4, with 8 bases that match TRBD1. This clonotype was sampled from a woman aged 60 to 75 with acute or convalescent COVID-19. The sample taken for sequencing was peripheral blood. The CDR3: CASSGTGLEKLFF. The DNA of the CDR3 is TGTGCCAGCAGCGGGACAGGGTTGGAAAAACTGTTTTTT.